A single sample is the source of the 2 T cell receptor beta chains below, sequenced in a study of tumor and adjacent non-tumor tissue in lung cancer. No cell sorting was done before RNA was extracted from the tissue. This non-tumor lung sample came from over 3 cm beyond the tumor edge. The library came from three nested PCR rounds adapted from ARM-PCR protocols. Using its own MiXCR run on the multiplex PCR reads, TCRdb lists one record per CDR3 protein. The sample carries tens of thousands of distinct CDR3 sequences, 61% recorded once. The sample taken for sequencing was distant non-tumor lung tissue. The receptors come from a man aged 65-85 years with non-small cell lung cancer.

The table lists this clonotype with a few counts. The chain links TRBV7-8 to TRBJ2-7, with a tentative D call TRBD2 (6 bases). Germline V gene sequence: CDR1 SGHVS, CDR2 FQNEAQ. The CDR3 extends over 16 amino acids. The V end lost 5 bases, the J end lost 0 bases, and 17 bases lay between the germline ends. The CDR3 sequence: CASSLVLAPSSYEQYF. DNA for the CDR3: TGTGCCAGCAGCCTGGTACTAGCCCCGAGCTCCTACGAGCAGTACTTC.

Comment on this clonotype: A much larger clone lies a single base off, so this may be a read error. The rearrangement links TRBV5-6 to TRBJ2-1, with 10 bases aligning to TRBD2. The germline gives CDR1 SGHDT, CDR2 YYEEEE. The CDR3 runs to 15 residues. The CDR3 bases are TGTGCCAGCAGCTTGAATAGCGGGGGGTACAGTGAGCAGTTCTTC. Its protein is CASSLNSGGYSEQFF.